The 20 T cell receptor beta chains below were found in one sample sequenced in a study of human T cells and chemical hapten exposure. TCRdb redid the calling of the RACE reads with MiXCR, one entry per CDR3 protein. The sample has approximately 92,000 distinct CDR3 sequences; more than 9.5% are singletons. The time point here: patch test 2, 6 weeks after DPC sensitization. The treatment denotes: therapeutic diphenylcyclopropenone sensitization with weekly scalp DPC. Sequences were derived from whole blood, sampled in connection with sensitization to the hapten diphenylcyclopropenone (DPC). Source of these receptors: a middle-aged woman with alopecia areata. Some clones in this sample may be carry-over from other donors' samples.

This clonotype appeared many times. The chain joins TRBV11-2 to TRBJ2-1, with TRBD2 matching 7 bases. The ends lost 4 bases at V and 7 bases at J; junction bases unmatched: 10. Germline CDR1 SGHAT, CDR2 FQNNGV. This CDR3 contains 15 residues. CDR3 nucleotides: TGTGCCAGCAGCTCCCCCGGACTAGGACGTAATGAGCAGTTCTTC. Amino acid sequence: CASSSPGLGRNEQFF.

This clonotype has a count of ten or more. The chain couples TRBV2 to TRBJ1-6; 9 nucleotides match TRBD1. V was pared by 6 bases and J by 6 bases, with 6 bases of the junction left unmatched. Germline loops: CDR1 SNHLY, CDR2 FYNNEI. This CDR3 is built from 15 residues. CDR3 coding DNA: TGTGCCAGCAGGACACAGGGGGCGGTTAATTCACCCCTCCACTTT. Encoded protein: CASRTQGAVNSPLHF.

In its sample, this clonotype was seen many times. This chain's CDR3 is CASSQESALKIAFF. CDR3 coding DNA: TGTGCCAGCAGCCAAGAATCGGCCCTGAAGATAGCTTTCTTT. V gene TRBV3-1 combines with J gene TRBJ1-1; no definite D call. Germline CDR1 is LGHDT and CDR2 is YNNKEL (reference sequence). Trimming left V 0 bases short and J 10 bases short, with 15 bases between. The CDR3 runs 14 residues.

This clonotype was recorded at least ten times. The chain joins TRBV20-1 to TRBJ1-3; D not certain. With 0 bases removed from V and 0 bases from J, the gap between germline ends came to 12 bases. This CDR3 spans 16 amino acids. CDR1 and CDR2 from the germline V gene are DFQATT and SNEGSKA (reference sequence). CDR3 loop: CSARDSTLRSGNTIYF. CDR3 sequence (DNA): TGCAGTGCTAGAGATTCGACCCTCCGCTCTGGAAACACCATATATTTT.

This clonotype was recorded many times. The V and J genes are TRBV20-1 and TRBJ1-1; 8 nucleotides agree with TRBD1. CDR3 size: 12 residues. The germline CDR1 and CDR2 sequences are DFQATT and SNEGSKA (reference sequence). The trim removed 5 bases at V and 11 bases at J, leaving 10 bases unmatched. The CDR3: CSAGQGPGVAFF. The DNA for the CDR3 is TGCAGTGCTGGACAGGGACCCGGTGTGGCTTTCTTT.

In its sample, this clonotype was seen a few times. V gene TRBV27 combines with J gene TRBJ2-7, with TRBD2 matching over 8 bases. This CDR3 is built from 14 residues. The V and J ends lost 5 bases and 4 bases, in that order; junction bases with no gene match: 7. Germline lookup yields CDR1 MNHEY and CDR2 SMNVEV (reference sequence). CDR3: CASSPRRGVYEQYF. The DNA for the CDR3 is TGTGCCAGCAGTCCCCGGCGGGGGGTTTACGAGCAGTACTTC.

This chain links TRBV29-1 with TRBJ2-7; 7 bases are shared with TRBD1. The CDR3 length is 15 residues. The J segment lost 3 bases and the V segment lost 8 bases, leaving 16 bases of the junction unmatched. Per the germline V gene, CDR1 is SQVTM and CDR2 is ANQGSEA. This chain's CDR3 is CSPPIRDSKYYEQYF. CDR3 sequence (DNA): TGCAGCCCACCAATCCGGGACAGCAAATACTACGAGCAGTACTTC.

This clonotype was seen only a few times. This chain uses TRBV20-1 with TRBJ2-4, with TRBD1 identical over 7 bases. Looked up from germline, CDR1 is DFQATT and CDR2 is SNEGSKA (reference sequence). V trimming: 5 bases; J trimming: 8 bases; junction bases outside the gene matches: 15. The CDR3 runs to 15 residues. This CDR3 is CSAPASTGVGDIQYF. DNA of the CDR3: TGCAGTGCTCCTGCGTCAACAGGGGTAGGGGACATTCAGTACTTC.

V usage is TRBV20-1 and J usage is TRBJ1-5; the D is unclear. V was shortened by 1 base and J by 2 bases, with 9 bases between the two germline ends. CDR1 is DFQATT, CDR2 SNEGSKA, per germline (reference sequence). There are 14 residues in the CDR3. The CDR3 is CSARVPEGNQPQHF. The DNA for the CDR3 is TGCAGTGCTAGAGTTCCGGAGGGCAATCAGCCCCAGCATTTT.

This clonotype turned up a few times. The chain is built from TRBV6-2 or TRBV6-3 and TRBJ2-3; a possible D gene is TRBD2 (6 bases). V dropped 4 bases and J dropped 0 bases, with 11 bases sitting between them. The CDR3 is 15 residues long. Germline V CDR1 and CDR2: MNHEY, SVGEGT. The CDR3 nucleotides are TGTGCCAGCAGTTCTCTACGGGGGAGCACAGATACGCAGTATTTT. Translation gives CASSSLRGSTDTQYF.

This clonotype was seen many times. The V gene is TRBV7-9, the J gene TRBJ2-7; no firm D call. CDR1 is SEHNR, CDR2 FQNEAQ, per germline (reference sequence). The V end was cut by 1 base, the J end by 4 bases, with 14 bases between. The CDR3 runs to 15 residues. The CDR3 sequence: CASSLGLTMEYEQYF. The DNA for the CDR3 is TGTGCCAGCAGCTTAGGTCTCACTATGGAGTACGAGCAGTACTTC.

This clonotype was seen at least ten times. The CDR3 is CASSGGARTGELFF. CDR3 nucleotide sequence: TGTGCCAGCAGCGGGGGGGCTCGCACCGGGGAGCTGTTTTTT. The chain has TRBV5-5 and TRBJ2-2, with a possible D match to TRBD2 (7 bases). With 4 bases removed from V and 4 bases from J, the gap between germline ends came to 11 bases. This CDR3 comprises 14 residues. CDR1 SGHKS and CDR2 YYEKEE come from the germline V gene (reference sequence).

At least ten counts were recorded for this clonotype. The CDR3 sequence: CASSPTGGLNTIYF. The CDR3 nucleotides are TGTGCCAGCAGCCCGACAGGGGGCTTAAACACCATATATTTT. The gene calls are TRBV7-2 and TRBJ1-3; 10 nucleotides align to TRBD1. The CDR3 totals 14 residues. V lost 5 bases and J lost 6; bases outside the gene matches: 4. Germline CDR1 SGHTA, CDR2 FQGNSA.

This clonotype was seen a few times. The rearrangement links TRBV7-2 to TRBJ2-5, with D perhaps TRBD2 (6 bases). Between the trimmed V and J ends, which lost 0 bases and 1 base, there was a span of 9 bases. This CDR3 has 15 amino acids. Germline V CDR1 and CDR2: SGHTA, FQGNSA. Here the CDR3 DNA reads TGTGCCAGCAGCTTAGCGCTCGGGGGCCAAGAGACCCAGTACTTC. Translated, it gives CASSLALGGQETQYF.

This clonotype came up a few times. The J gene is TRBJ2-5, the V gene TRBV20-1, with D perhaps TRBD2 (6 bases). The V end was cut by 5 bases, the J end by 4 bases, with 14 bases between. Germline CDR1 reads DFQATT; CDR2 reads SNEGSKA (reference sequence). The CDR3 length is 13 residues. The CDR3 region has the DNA TGCAGTGCTCCGACCCAGGGAGGAGAGACCCAGTACTTC. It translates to CSAPTQGGETQYF.

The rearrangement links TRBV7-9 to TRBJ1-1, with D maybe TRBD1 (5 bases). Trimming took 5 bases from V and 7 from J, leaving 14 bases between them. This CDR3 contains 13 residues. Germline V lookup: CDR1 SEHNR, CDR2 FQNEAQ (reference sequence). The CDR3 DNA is TGTGCCAGCAGCGCGGACATCCGAGATGAAGCTTTCTTT. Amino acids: CASSADIRDEAFF.

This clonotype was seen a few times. The CDR3 loop is CASSPAGSGANVLTF. CDR3 DNA: TGTGCCAGCTCACCAGCAGGATCCGGGGCCAACGTCCTGACTTTC. V and J are TRBV18 and TRBJ2-6; D not resolved. V gave up 2 bases and J gave up 4 bases, with 9 bases separating them. The CDR3 has 15 residues. CDR1 is KGHSH and CDR2 is LQKENI in the germline V gene.

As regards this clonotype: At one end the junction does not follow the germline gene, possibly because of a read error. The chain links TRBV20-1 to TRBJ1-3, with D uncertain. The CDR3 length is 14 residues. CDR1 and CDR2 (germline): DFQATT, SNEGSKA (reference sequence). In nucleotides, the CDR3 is TGCAGTGCTAGTCTCGGATTCTCTGAAAACACCATATATTTT. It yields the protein CSASLGFSENTIYF.

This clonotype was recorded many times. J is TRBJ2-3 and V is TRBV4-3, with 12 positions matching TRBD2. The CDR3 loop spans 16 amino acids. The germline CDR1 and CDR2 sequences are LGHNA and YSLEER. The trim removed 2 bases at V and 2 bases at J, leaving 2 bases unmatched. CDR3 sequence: CASSQLAGGVTDTQYF. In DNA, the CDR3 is TGCGCCAGCAGCCAACTAGCGGGAGGGGTCACAGATACGCAGTATTTT.

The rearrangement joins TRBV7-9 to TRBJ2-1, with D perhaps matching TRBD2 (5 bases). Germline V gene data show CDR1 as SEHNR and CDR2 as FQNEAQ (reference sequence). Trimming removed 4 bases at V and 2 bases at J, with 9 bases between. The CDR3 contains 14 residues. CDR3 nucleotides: TGTGCCAGCAGCTCCCCTAGCACCTACAATGAGCAGTTCTTC. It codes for CASSSPSTYNEQFF.